The subject of this entry is one T cell receptor (beta chain). The sample holds other DNA sequences that translate to the same CDR3. Individuals drawn from 24 US areas were roughly 18 to 100 years old. Grouping used clinical history reported by participants in a survey and questionnaire. Symptom resolution, clearance, or two negative PCRs marked donors in Cohort 3 as recovered. The data were obtained in a study of blood T cell repertoires in COVID-19. Study processing details: Estimation of nucleated cell counts was performed using reference gene primer amplification. Generated by immunoSEQ multiplex PCR, the TCRdb table keeps only in-frame clones and is missing some. The V and J calls and the clone size are those of that table, but D and trimming were determined from the DNA. The sample yields fewer than 350,000 clones, about 85% seen once. The sequenced sample consisted of PBMCs or T cells enriched from blood (not recorded which). The TCR comes from a woman aged 45-65 years who had recovered from COVID-19.

The CDR3 region has the DNA TGTGCCTGGAGTGTTCGACTAGCGGGACCCTACGAGCAGTACTTC. It translates to CAWSVRLAGPYEQYF. The chain employs TRBV30 and TRBJ2-7; 11 bases line up with TRBD2. The V segment lost 0 bases and the J segment 2 bases; nucleotides outside the gene matches: 3. Germline V lookup: CDR1 GTSNPN, CDR2 SVGIG (reference sequence). This CDR3 spans 15 amino acids. The variable domain in full, completed from reference TRBV30 and TRBJ2-7, reads SQTIHQWPATLVQPVGSPLSLECTVEGTSNPNLYWYRQAAGRGLQLLFYSVGIGQISSEVPQNLSASRPQDRQFILSSKKLLLSDSGFYLCAWSVRLAGPYEQYFGPGTRLTVT.